The source of this T cell receptor beta chain is a study of Graves' ophthalmopathy and Graves' hyperthyroidism. Overall study results and limits: Ophthalmopathy progression cases were predicted by the model with approximately 71% sensitivity and 72% to 80% specificity. The blood repertoire also included most expanded thyroid clonotypes above 0.001 frequency.

As concerns this clonotype: The antigen remains unidentified. Germline is not matched at one junction end, which may reflect a read error.

RNA transcripts served as template for amplifying TCR beta CDR3 sequences. Investigators did first-round RT-PCR with HTBI primers, then second-round multiplex PCR. From the multiplex PCR reads, TCRdb called clonotypes with MiXCR, one entry per CDR3 protein. Of about 600,000 distinct CDR3 sequences in the sample, less than 45% were seen once. Serum thyroxine and TRAb, along with clinical symptoms, thyroid ultrasound and orbital computed tomography, were what diagnosis relied on. The CDR3 totals 14 residues. The germline V gene encodes CDR1 SQVTM and CDR2 ANQGSEA. The chain combines TRBV29-1 with TRBJ1-2; 9 positions agree with TRBD1. The TCR originated in an adult man with Graves' hyperthyroidism. The source material was peripheral blood or thyroid tissue (not recorded which). CDR3 protein: CSVEASGQGYGYTF. CDR3 coding DNA: TGCAGCGTGGAAGCCTCGGGACAGGGATATGGCTACACCTTC.